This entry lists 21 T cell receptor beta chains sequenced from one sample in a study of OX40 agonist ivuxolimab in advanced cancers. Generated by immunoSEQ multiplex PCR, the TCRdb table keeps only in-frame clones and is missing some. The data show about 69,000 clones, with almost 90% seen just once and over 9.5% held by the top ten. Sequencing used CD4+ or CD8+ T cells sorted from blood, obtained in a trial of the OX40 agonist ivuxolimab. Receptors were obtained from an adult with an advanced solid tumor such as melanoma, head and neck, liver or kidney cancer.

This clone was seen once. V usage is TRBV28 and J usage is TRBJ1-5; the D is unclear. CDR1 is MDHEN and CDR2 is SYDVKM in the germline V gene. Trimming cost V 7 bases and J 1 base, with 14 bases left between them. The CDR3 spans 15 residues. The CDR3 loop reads CASNSPSRSNQPQHF. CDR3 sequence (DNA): TGTGCCAGCAATTCCCCTAGCAGGAGCAATCAGCCCCAGCATTTT. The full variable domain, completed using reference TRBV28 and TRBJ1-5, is DVKVTQSSRYLVKRTGEKVFLECVQDMDHENMFWYRQDPGLGLRLIYFSYDVKMKEKGDIPEGYSVSREKKERFSLILESASTNQTSMYLCASNSPSRSNQPQHFGDGTRLSIL.

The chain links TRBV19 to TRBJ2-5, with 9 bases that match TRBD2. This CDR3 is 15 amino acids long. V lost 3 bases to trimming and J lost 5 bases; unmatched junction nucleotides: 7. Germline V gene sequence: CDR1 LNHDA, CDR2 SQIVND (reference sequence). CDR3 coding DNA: TGTGCCAGTAGTATGGGACTAGCTGTGCGGGAGACCCAGTACTTC. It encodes CASSMGLAVRETQYF.

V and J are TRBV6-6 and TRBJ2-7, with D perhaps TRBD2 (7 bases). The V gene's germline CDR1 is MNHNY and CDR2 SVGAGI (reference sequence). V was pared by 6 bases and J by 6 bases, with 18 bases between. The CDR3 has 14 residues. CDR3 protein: CASSPDRPGGEQYF. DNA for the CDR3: TGTGCCAGCAGCCCCGACAGGCCGGGGGGCGAGCAGTACTTC.

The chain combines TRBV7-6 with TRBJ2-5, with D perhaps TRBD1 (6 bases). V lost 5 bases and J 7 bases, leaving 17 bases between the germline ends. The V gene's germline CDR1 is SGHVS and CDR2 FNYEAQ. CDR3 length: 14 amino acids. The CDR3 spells CASSLGQGIGTQYF. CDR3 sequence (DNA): TGTGCCAGCAGCCTAGGGCAGGGGATTGGGACCCAGTACTTC.

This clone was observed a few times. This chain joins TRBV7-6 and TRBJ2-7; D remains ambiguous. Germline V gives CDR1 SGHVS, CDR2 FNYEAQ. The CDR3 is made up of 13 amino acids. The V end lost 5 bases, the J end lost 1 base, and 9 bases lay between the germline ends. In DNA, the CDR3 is TGTGCCAGCAGCCAGGACGGTTCCTACGAGCAGTACTTC. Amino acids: CASSQDGSYEQYF.

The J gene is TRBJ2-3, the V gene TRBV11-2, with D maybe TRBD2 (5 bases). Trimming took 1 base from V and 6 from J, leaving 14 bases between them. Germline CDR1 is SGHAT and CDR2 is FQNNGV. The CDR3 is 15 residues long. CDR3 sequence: CASSLVTSIADTQYF. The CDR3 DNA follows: TGTGCCAGCAGCTTAGTTACTAGTATCGCGGATACGCAGTATTTT.

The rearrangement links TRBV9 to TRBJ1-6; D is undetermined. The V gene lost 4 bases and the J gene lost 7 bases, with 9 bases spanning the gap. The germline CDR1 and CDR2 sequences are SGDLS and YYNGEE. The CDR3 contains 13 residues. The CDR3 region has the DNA TGTGCCAGCAGCCCCCAGCCGAATTCACCCCTCCACTTT. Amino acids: CASSPQPNSPLHF.

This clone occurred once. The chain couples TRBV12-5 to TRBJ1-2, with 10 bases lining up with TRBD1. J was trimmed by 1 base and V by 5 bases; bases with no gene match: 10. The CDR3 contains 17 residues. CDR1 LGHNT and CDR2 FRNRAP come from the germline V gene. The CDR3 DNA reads TGTGCTAGTGGTGCCGGGGACAGGGGAGGGGGTAACTATGGCTACACCTTC. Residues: CASGAGDRGGGNYGYTF. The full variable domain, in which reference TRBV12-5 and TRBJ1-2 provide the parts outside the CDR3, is DARVTQTPRHKVTEMGQEVTMRCQPILGHNTVFWYRQTMMQGLELLAYFRNRAPLDDSGMPKDRFSAEMPDATLATLKIQPSEPRDSAVYFCASGAGDRGGGNYGYTFGSGTRLTVV.

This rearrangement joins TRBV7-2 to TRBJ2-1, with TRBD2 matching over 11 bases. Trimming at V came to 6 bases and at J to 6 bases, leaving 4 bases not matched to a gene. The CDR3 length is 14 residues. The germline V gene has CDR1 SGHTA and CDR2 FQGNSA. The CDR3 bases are TGTGCCAGCAGGATAGCGGGAGGGCCCAATGAGCAGTTCTTC. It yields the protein CASRIAGGPNEQFF.

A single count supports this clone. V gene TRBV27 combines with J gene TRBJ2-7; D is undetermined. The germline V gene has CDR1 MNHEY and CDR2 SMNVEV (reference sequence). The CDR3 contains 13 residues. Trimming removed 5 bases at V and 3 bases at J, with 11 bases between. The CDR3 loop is CASSRVVRYEQYF. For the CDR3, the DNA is TGTGCCAGCAGTCGGGTGGTTCGCTACGAGCAGTACTTC.

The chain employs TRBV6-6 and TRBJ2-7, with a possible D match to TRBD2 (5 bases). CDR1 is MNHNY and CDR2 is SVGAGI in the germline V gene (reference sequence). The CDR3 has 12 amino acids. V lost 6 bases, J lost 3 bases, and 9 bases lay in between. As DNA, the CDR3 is TGTGCCAGCAGCAACCGGGGCTACGAGCAGTACTTC. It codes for CASSNRGYEQYF.

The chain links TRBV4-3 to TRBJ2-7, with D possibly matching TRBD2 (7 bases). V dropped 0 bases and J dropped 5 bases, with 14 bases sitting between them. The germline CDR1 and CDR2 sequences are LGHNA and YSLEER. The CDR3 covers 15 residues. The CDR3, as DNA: TGCGCCAGCAGCCAAGATGGGGGGGGCAGGGACGAGCAGTACTTC. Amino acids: CASSQDGGGRDEQYF.

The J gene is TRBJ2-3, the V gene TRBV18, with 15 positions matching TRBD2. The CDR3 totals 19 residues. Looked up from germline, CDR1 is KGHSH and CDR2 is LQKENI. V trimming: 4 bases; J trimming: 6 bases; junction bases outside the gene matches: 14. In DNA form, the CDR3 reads TGTGCCAGCTCACGCACCGGGACTAGCGGGAGGCGGGGATCGGATACGCAGTATTTT. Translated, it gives CASSRTGTSGRRGSDTQYF.

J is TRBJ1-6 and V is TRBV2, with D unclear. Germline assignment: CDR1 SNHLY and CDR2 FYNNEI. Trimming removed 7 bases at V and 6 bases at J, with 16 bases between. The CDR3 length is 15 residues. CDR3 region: CASNFFSIGNSPLHF. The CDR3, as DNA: TGTGCCAGCAATTTCTTCTCTATCGGTAATTCACCCCTCCACTTT.

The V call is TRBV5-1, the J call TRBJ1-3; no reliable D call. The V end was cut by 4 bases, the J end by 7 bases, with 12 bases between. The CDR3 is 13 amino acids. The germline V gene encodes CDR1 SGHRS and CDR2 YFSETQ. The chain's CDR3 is CASSLEESNTIYF. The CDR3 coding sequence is TGCGCCAGCAGCCTAGAGGAGTCGAACACCATATATTTT.

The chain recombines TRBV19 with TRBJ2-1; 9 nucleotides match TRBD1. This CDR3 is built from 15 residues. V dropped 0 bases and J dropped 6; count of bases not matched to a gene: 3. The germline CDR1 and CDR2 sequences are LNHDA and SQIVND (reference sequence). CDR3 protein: CASSIEDRGGNEQFF. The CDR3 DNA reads TGTGCCAGTAGTATAGAGGACAGGGGTGGCAATGAGCAGTTCTTC.

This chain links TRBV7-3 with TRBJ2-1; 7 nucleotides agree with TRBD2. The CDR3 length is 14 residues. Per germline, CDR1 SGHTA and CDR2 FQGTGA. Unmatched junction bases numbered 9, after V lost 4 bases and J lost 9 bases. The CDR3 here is CASSSQGGPGEQFF. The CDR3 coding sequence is TGTGCCAGCAGCTCCCAGGGAGGGCCCGGTGAGCAGTTCTTC.

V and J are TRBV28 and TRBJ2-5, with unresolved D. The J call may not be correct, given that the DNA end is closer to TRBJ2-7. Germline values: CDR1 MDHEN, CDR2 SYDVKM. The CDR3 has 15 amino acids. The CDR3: CASSLGWLSSYEQYF. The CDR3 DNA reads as TGTGCCAGCAGTTTGGGATGGCTGAGCTCCTACGAGCAGTACTTC.

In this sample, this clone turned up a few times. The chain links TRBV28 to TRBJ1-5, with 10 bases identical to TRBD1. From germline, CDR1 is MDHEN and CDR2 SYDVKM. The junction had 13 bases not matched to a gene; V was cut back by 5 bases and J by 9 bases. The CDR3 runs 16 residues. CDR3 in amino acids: CASSLPGTGVRMPQHF. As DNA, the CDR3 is TGTGCCAGCAGTCTGCCCGGGACAGGGGTCCGAATGCCCCAGCATTTT. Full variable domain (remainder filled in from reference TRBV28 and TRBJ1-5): DVKVTQSSRYLVKRTGEKVFLECVQDMDHENMFWYRQDPGLGLRLIYFSYDVKMKEKGDIPEGYSVSREKKERFSLILESASTNQTSMYLCASSLPGTGVRMPQHFGDGTRLSIL.

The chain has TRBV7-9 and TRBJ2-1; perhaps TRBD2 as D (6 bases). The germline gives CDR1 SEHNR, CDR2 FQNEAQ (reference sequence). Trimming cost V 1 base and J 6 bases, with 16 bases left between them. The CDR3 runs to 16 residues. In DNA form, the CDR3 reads TGTGCCAGCAGCTTAGATGGAGGGCGGGAACGCAATGAGCAGTTCTTC. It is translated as CASSLDGGRERNEQFF.

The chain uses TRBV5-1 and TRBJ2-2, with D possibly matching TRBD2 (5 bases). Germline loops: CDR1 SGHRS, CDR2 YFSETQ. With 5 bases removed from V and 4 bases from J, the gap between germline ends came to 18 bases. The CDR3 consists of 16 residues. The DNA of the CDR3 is TGCGCCAGCAGGGGTGCGGATACTAGGAGCACCGGGGAGCTGTTTTTT. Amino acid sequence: CASRGADTRSTGELFF.